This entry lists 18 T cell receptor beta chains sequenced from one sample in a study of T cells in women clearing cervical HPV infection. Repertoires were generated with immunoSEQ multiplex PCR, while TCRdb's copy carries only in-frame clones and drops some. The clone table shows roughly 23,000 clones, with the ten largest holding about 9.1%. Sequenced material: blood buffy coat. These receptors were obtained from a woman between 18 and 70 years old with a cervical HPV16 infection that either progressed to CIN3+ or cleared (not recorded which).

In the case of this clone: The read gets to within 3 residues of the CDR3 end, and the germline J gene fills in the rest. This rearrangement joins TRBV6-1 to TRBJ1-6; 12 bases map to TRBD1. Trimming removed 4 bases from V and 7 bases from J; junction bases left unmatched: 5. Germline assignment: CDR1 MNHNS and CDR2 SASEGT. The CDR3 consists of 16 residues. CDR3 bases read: TGTGCCAGCAGTGGGGGGACAGGGGGCGGCAATTCACCC. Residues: CASSGGTGGGNSP. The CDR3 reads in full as CASSGGTGGGNSPLHF.

This CDR3 is CASSDLSGNYNEQFF. Incomplete CDR3 DNA: TGTGCCAGCAGTGATCTATCGGGGAACTACAATGAG. V is TRBV6-1 and J is TRBJ2-1, with D possibly being TRBD2 (5 bases). The read terminates 3 residues before the CDR3 end, so the remaining end is supplied by the germline J gene. This CDR3 comprises 15 residues. Germline CDR1 and CDR2: MNHNS and SASEGT. V was trimmed by 3 bases and J by 3 bases, leaving 12 bases between them.

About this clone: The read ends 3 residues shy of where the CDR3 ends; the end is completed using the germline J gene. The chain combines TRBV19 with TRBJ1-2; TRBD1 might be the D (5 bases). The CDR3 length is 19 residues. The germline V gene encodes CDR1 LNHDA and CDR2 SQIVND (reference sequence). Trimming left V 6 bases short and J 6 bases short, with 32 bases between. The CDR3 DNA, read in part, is TGTGCCAGTAGGTCTCCGCGGGGGTCTGTGGGGGAAAAGAGGAATGGC. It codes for CASRSPRGSVGEKRNG. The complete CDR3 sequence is CASRSPRGSVGEKRNGYTF.

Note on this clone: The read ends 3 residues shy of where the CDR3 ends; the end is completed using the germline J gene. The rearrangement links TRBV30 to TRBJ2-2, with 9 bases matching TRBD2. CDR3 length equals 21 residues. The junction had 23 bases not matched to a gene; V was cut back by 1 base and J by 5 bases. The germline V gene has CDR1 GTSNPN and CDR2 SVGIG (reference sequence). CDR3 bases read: TGTGCCTGGAGTGACCTCAAAACCGGGACTAGCTGGGGATACCCGACCGGGGAG. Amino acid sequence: CAWSDLKTGTSWGYPTGE. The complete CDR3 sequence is CAWSDLKTGTSWGYPTGELFF.

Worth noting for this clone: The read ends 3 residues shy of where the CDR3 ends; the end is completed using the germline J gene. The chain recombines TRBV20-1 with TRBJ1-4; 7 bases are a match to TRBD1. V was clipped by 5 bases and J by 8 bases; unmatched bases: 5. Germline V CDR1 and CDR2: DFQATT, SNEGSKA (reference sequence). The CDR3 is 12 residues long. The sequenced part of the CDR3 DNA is TGCAGTGCTCGCCGGGGACAGGAAAAA. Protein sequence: CSARRGQEK. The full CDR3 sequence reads CSARRGQEKLFF.

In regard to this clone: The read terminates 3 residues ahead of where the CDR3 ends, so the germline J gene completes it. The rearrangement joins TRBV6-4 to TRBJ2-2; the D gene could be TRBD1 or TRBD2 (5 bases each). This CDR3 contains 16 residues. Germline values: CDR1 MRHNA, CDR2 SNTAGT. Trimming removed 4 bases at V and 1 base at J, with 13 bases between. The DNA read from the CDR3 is TGTGCCAGCAGTGCAGAGGGGCGTGGGAACACCGGGGAG. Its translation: CASSAEGRGNTGE. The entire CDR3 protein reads CASSAEGRGNTGELFF.

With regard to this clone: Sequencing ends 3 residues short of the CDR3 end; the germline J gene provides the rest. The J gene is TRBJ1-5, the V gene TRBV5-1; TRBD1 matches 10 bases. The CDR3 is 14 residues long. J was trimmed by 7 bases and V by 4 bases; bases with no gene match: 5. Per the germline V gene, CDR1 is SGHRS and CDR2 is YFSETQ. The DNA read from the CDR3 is TGCGCCAGCAGCCTCGGACAGGGGGGACAGCCC. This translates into CASSLGQGGQP. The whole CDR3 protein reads CASSLGQGGQPQHF.

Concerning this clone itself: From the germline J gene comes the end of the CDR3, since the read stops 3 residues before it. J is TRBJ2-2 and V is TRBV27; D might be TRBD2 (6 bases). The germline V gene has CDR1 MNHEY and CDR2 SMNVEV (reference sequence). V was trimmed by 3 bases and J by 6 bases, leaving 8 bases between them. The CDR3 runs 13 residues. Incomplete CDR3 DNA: TGTGCCAGCAGTTTCGGAGGGCCCGGGGAG. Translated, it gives CASSFGGPGE. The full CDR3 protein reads CASSFGGPGELFF.

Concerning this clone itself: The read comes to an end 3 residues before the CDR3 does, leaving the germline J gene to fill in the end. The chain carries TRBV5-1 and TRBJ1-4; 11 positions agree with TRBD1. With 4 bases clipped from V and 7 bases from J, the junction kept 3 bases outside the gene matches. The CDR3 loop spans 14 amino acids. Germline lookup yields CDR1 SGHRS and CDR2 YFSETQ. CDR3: CASSGGTGGEKLFF. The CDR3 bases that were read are TGCGCCAGCAGCGGCGGGACAGGGGGTGAAAAA.

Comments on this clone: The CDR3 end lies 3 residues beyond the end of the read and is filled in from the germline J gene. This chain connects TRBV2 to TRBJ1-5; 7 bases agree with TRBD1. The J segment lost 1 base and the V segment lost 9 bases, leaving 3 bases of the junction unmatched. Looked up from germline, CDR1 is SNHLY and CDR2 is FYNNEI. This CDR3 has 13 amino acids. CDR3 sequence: CASGDRSNQPQHF. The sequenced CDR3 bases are TGTGCCAGTGGGGACAGAAGCAATCAGCCC.

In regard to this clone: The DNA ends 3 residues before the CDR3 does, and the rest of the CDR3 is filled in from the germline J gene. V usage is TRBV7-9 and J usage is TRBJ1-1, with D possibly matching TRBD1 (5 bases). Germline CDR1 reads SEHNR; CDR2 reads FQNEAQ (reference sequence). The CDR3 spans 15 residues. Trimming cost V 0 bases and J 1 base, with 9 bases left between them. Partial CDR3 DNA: TGTGCCAGCAGCTTAGCTGGGGGGGAGAACACTGAA. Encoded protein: CASSLAGGENTE. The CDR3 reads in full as CASSLAGGENTEAFF.

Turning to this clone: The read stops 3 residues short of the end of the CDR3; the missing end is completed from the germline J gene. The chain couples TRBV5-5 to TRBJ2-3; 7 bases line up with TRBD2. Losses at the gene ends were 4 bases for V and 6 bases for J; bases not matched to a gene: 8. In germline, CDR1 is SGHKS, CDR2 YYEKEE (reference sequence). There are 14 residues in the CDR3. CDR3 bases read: TGTGCCAGCAGCCTCAGCGGGACCCGGGATACG. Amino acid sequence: CASSLSGTRDT. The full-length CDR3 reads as CASSLSGTRDTQYF.

This CDR3 is CSAAGRLLAGGNEQFF. The sequenced part of the CDR3 DNA is TGCAGTGCAGCGGGACGGCTTTTAGCGGGAGGCAATGAG. The chain is built from TRBV20-1 and TRBJ2-1; TRBD2 matches at 10 bases. Sequencing ends 3 residues short of the CDR3 end; the germline J gene provides the rest. The CDR3 sequence is 16 residues long. V was pared by 6 bases and J by 6 bases, with 14 bases of the junction left unmatched. CDR1 and CDR2 (germline): DFQATT, SNEGSKA (reference sequence).

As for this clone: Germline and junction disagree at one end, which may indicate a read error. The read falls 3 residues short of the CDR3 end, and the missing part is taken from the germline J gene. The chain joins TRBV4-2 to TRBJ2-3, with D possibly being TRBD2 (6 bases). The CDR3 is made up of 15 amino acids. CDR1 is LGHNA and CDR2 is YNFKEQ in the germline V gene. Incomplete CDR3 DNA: TGCGCCAGCAGCCAGGCTACTAGCCAGGTGAATACG. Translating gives CASSQATSQVNT. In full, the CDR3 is CASSQATSQVNTQYF.

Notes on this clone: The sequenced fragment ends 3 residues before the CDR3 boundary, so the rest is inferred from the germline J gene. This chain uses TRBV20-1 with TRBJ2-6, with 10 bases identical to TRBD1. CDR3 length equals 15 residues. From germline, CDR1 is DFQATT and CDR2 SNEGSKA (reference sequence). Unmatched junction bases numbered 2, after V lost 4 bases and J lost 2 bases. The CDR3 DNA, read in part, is TGCAGTGCTACCGGGACAGGGGCTGGGGCCAACGTC. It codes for CSATGTGAGANV. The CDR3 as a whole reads CSATGTGAGANVLTF.

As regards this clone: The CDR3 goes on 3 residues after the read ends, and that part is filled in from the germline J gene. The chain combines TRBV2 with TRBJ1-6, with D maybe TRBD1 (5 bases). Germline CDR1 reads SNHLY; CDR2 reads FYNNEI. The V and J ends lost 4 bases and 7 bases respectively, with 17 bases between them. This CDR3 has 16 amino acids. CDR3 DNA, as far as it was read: TGTGCCAGCAGTGTCCGAGGGGCAGGGTTAAATTCACCC. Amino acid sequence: CASSVRGAGLNSP. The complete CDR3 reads CASSVRGAGLNSPLHF.

The part of the CDR3 DNA that was read is TGCAGCGTTGAACTAGCAGGATACGAG. Protein: CSVELAGYE. The whole CDR3 region reads CSVELAGYEQYF. J is TRBJ2-7 and V is TRBV29-1; the D gene is possibly TRBD2 (5 bases). With the read ending 3 residues before the CDR3 end, the germline J gene is used to fill in that end. V was clipped by 2 bases and J by 4 bases, with 9 bases between them. CDR1 and CDR2 (germline): SQVTM, ANQGSEA. There are 12 residues in the CDR3.

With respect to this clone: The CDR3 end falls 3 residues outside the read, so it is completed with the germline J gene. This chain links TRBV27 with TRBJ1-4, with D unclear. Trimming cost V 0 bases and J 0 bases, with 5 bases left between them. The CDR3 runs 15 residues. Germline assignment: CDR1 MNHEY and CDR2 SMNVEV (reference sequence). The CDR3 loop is CASSLSPTTNEKLFF. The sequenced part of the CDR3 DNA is TGTGCCAGCAGTTTATCTCCCACAACTAATGAAAAA. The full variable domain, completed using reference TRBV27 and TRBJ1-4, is EAQVTQNPRYLITVTGKKLTVTCSQNMNHEYMSWYRQDPGLGLRQIYYSMNVEVTDKGDVPEGYKVSRKEKRNFPLILESPSPNQTSLYFCASSLSPTTNEKLFFGSGTQLSVL.